This TCR beta chain was recovered during a study of regulatory T cells in long-lasting Graves disease. Study-wide results and limits: TRBV28, TRBJ1-2 and TRBJ2-5 emerged as the favored segments in persistent disease.

TCR beta libraries were built with iRepertoire HTBI primers and Arm-PCR of CDR3 regions. TCRdb re-derived calls from the multiplex PCR reads in MiXCR, one entry per CDR3 protein. The sample comprises under 450,000 distinct CDR3 sequences, 15% to 20% of which are singletons, and about 19% rests with the top ten. V dropped 1 base and J dropped 1 base, with 10 bases sitting between them. Germline CDR1 reads SEHNR; CDR2 reads FQNEAQ (reference sequence). The CDR3 is 15 amino acids. The time point: newly diagnosed GD, antithyroid drugs for less than 3 months. From PBMCs, RNA was extracted and then used to make the TCR library. Comments on this clonotype: Antigen specificity is unknown.

These same data were also listed under a study on T cells in Graves' hyperthyroidism and ophthalmopathy.

This clonotype was sampled from a woman between 18 and 30 years old with Graves disease. The chain uses TRBV7-9 and TRBJ1-2; perhaps TRBD1 as D (5 bases). The sample in question was peripheral blood mononuclear cells (PBMCs), obtained at new diagnosis, from a patient treated with antithyroid drugs. CDR3 nucleotide sequence: TGTGCCAGCAGCTTAGATTACAGGAGTAACTATGGCTACACCTTC. Its protein product is CASSLDYRSNYGYTF.